Below, 12 T cell receptor beta chains from the same sample are listed, as sequenced in a study of cytomegalovirus exposure and HLA in healthy donors. This PCR relied on a set of 60 Vbeta primers and 13 Jbeta primers. The table came from immunoSEQ multiplex PCR; TCRdb's copy has only in-frame clones and leaves some out. The sample has over 200,000 clones; around 89% are singletons. The sample taken for sequencing was PBMCs. The receptor set was obtained from a woman between 18 and 29 years old in good health and CMV-seronegative.

The J gene is TRBJ2-1, the V gene TRBV4-1, with 13 bases aligning to TRBD2. CDR1 and CDR2 from the germline V gene are MGHRA and YSYEKL. This CDR3 is 15 amino acids long. After removal of 5 bases from V and 4 bases from J, the junction contained 2 bases not matched to a gene. CDR3 nucleotides: TGCGCCAGCAGCTGGACTAGCGGGGGTTACAATGAGCAGTTCTTC. Its protein product is CASSWTSGGYNEQFF.

The chain combines TRBV4-3 with TRBJ1-1; D might be TRBD1 (5 bases). This CDR3 is 15 amino acids long. V was shortened by 0 bases and J by 4 bases, with 12 bases between the two germline ends. Per the germline V gene, CDR1 is LGHNA and CDR2 is YSLEER. CDR3 bases: TGCGCCAGCAGCCAAGAGGGGGGGTTGGGCACTGAAGCTTTCTTT. The encoded protein is CASSQEGGLGTEAFF.

The rearrangement joins TRBV4-3 to TRBJ1-6, with 8 bases lining up with TRBD1. This CDR3 comprises 16 residues. Germline-derived CDR1 and CDR2 are LGHNA and YSLEER. V lost 4 bases, J lost 3 bases, and 5 bases stayed unmatched. The CDR3, as DNA: TGCGCCAGCAGCCGCCTGACAGGGGACTATAATTCACCCCTCCACTTT. Translation gives CASSRLTGDYNSPLHF.

This sequence joins TRBV30 and TRBJ2-2; 8 nucleotides align to TRBD1. V trimming: 3 bases; J trimming: 5 bases; junction bases outside the gene matches: 8. The CDR3 runs to 15 residues. From germline, CDR1 is GTSNPN and CDR2 SVGIG (reference sequence). The CDR3 loop is CAWRATGAGTGELFF. CDR3 sequence (DNA): TGTGCCTGGAGGGCGACAGGGGCTGGAACCGGGGAGCTGTTTTTT. The whole variable domain, remainder taken from reference TRBV30 and TRBJ2-2, is SQTIHQWPATLVQPVGSPLSLECTVEGTSNPNLYWYRQAAGRGLQLLFYSVGIGQISSEVPQNLSASRPQDRQFILSSKKLLLSDSGFYLCAWRATGAGTGELFFGEGSRLTVL.

The chain has TRBV5-4 and TRBJ2-7, with D possibly TRBD2 on 7 matching bases. The length of the CDR3 is 15 residues. Germline V gene sequence: CDR1 SGHNT, CDR2 YYREEE (reference sequence). Trimming cost V 0 bases and J 1 base, with 11 bases left between them. CDR3 sequence (DNA): TGTGCCAGCAGCTTGGTGGGGGGGCCTTCCTACGAGCAGTACTTC. Translating it yields CASSLVGGPSYEQYF. The entire variable domain, with the rest obtained from reference TRBV5-4 and TRBJ2-7, is as follows: ETGVTQSPTHLIKTRGQQVTLRCSSQSGHNTVSWYQQALGQGPQFIFQYYREEENGRGNFPPRFSGLQFPNYSSELNVNALELDDSALYLCASSLVGGPSYEQYFGPGTRLTVT.

The chain's CDR3 is CASGKTGGFYGYTF. The CDR3 nucleotides read TGTGCCAGCGGAAAAACAGGGGGGTTCTATGGCTACACCTTC. The chain couples TRBV27 to TRBJ1-2, with 8 bases matching TRBD1. V gave up 8 bases and J gave up 4 bases; unmatched junction bases: 9. The length of the CDR3 is 14 residues. CDR1 and CDR2 (germline): MNHEY, SMNVEV (reference sequence).

CDR3 nucleotide sequence: TGTGCCACCAGTTTACCGGGACAGACTTACGAGCAGTACTTC. Residues: CATSLPGQTYEQYF. The rearrangement joins TRBV15 to TRBJ2-7; 7 nucleotides match TRBD1. Per germline, CDR1 LNHNV and CDR2 YYDKDF (reference sequence). V was pared by 6 bases and J by 4 bases, with 9 bases of the junction left unmatched. The CDR3 has 14 residues.

The table lists this clone with a few counts. The chain recombines TRBV5-1 with TRBJ2-7; D call uncertain. There are 13 residues in the CDR3. The V and J ends lost 1 base and 3 bases respectively, with 8 bases between them. From germline, CDR1 is SGHRS and CDR2 YFSETQ. The CDR3 protein is CASSLTPFYEQYF. The CDR3 nucleotides are TGCGCCAGCAGCTTGACACCATTCTACGAGCAGTACTTC.

The chain carries TRBV4-3 and TRBJ1-1, with D possibly being TRBD1 (6 bases). The V gene's germline CDR1 is LGHNA and CDR2 YSLEER. Trimming pared 2 bases from V and 8 bases from J, leaving 18 bases between. This CDR3 has 15 amino acids. The CDR3 loop reads CASSQLGRGGWEAFF. CDR3 bases: TGCGCCAGCAGCCAATTAGGGCGGGGGGGCTGGGAAGCTTTCTTT.

The CDR3 nucleotides are TGTGCCAGCAGCTTAGAGGGAGGGCCGCATAAGACCCAGTACTTC. Translating it yields CASSLEGGPHKTQYF. The J gene is TRBJ2-5, the V gene TRBV7-8; 7 bases are shared with TRBD2. V was pared by 1 base and J by 6 bases, with 8 bases of the junction left unmatched. CDR1 and CDR2 from the germline V gene are SGHVS and FQNEAQ. CDR3 size: 15 residues.

V and J are TRBV19 and TRBJ2-3, with a tentative D call TRBD1 (5 bases). Germline CDR1 LNHDA, CDR2 SQIVND (reference sequence). The germline V and J ends were trimmed by 6 bases and 3 bases, with 16 bases remaining between them. The CDR3 has 15 amino acids. This CDR3 is CASSLQDAPTDTQYF. CDR3 sequence (DNA): TGTGCCAGTAGCCTACAGGACGCGCCTACAGATACGCAGTATTTT.

As regards this clone: Other DNA sequences of this sample code for an identical CDR3. The chain combines TRBV5-4 with TRBJ1-6; 10 bases match TRBD1. CDR3 length equals 15 residues. In germline, CDR1 is SGHNT, CDR2 YYREEE (reference sequence). V trimming: 0 bases; J trimming: 9 bases; junction bases outside the gene matches: 3. CDR3 protein: CASSLGQGAGSPLHF. The CDR3 nucleotides read TGTGCCAGCAGCTTGGGACAGGGGGCCGGTTCACCCCTCCACTTT.